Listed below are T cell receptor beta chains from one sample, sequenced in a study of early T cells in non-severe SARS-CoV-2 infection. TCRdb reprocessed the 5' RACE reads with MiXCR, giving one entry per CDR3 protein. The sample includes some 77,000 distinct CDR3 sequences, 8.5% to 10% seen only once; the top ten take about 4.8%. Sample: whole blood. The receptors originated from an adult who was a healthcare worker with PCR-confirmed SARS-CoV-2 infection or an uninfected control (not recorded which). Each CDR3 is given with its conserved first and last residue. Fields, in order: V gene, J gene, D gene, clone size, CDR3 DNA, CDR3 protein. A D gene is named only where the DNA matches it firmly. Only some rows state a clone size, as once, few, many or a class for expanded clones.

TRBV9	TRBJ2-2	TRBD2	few	TGTGCCAGCAGCCCGAGGGCTAGCGGGGGGAACACCGGGGAGCTGTTTTTT	CASSPRASGGNTGELFF
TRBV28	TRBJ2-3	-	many	TGTGCCAGCAGTTTAACCCAGGCAGATACGCAGTATTTT	CASSLTQADTQYF
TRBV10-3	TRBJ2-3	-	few	TGTGCCATCAGTGATAGAAAGGTTCAAGATACGCAGTATTTT	CAISDRKVQDTQYF
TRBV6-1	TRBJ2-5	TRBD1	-	TGTGCCAGCAGTGAACGTGGACGACAGGGCCTGGGAGAGACCCAGTACTTC	CASSERGRQGLGETQYF
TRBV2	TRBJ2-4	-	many	TGTGCCAGCAGTGAAAGCCGGGTAGCGAACATTCAGTACTTC	CASSESRVANIQYF
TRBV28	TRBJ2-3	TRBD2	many	TGTGCCAGCAAAAAGCCTTGGGGGGCGCGGCGGGAGGTTAGCACAGATACGCAGTATTTT	CASKKPWGARREVSTDTQYF
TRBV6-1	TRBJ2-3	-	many	TGTGCCAGCAGTGAACCGGGAGCCACAGATACGCAGTATTTT	CASSEPGATDTQYF
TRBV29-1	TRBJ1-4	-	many	TGCAGCGTTGAGGCCAATAATGAAAAACTGTTTTTT	CSVEANNEKLFF
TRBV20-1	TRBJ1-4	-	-	TGCAGTGCTAGAGGTCAGAATAATGAAAAACTGTTTTTT	CSARGQNNEKLFF
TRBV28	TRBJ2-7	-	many	TGTGCCAGCAGTTCTGACAACTACGAGCAGTACTTC	CASSSDNYEQYF
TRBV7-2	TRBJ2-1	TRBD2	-	TGTGCCAGCAGCTTAACTAGCGGAGTCTACAATGAGCAGTTCTTC	CASSLTSGVYNEQFF
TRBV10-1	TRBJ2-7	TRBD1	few	TGCGCCAGCAGTCATGACAGGGGAGGATTTTACGAGCAGTACTTC	CASSHDRGGFYEQYF
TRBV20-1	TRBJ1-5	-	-	TGCAGTGCAACAAAGGACGGAAGTAATCAGCCCCAGCATTTT	CSATKDGSNQPQHF
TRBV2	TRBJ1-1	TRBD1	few	TGTGCCAGCAGTCTGGACAGGGATGAAGCTTTCTTT	CASSLDRDEAFF
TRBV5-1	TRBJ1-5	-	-	TGCGCCAGCAGCTCGGACGGAAGCAATCAGCCCCAGCATTTT	CASSSDGSNQPQHF
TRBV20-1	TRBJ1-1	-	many	TGCAGTGCTAGAGGGGCAGTGACGAACACTGAAGCTTTCTTT	CSARGAVTNTEAFF
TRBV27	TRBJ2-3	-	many	TGTGCCAGCAGTTTCCCTAACCGAGATACGCAGTATTTT	CASSFPNRDTQYF
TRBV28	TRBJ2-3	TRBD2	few	TGTGCCAGCAGTTTGGGGGCTAGCGGGAGACGGGGCAGCACAGATACGCAGTATTTT	CASSLGASGRRGSTDTQYF
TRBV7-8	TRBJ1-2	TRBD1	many	TGTGCCAGCACCGAATTCGGACAGGGAAACTATGGCTACACCTTC	CASTEFGQGNYGYTF
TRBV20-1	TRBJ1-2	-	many	TGCAGTTACGCGCAGGGGAAGAATGGCTACACCTTC	CSYAQGKNGYTF
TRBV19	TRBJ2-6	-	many	TGTGCCAGTAGTATACGGATTGACTCTGGGGCCAACGTCCTGACTTTC	CASSIRIDSGANVLTF